Listed below are T cell receptor beta chains from one sample, sequenced in a study of CD8 T cells in ankylosing spondylitis. From the 5' RACE reads, TCRdb called clonotypes with MiXCR, one entry per CDR3 protein. The sample contains under 150,000 distinct CDR3 sequences, roughly an eighth of which appear only once. The sample consisted of blood, either unsorted or a sorted T cell fraction (not recorded which). The receptors were sampled from a female donor with ankylosing spondylitis or in good health (not recorded which). Both conserved end residues are part of each CDR3. The order of the fields is D gene, J gene, clone size, V gene, CDR3 protein, CDR3 DNA. D genes are given only for firm matches. Only some rows state a clone size, as once, few, many or a class for expanded clones.

d_gene: NA; j_gene: TRBJ2-1; abundance: NA; v_gene: TRBV7-2; CDR3aa: CASSLESGSYNEQFF; CDR3nt: TGTGCCAGCAGCTTAGAGTCGGGCTCCTACAATGAGCAGTTCTTC
d_gene: NA; j_gene: TRBJ1-2; abundance: few; v_gene: TRBV3-1; CDR3aa: CASSQDPSNYGYTF; CDR3nt: TGTGCCAGCAGCCAAGATCCCAGTAACTATGGCTACACCTTC
d_gene: NA; j_gene: TRBJ2-1; abundance: few; v_gene: TRBV20-1; CDR3aa: CSAGEGESSYNEQFF; CDR3nt: TGCAGTGCTGGTGAGGGGGAGAGCTCCTACAATGAGCAGTTCTTC
d_gene: NA; j_gene: TRBJ2-5; abundance: NA; v_gene: TRBV7-9; CDR3aa: CASSLVPQETQYF; CDR3nt: TGTGCCAGCAGCTTAGTCCCCCAAGAGACCCAGTACTTC
d_gene: NA; j_gene: TRBJ1-5; abundance: many; v_gene: TRBV15; CDR3aa: CATSSAQGPQHF; CDR3nt: TGTGCCACCAGCAGTGCCCAGGGGCCCCAGCATTTT
d_gene: TRBD2; j_gene: TRBJ2-1; abundance: many; v_gene: TRBV20-1; CDR3aa: CSAAVAGGYPYYNEQFF; CDR3nt: TGCAGTGCCGCAGTAGCGGGGGGGTACCCTTACTACAATGAGCAGTTCTTC
d_gene: TRBD2; j_gene: TRBJ2-1; abundance: few; v_gene: TRBV5-1; CDR3aa: CASSYQTSAYEQFF; CDR3nt: TGCGCCAGCAGCTACCAGACTAGCGCCTATGAGCAGTTCTTC
d_gene: NA; j_gene: TRBJ1-5; abundance: few; v_gene: TRBV20-1; CDR3aa: CSAIQRPGGSNQPQHF; CDR3nt: TGCAGTGCTATCCAAAGGCCGGGGGGCAGCAATCAGCCCCAGCATTTT
d_gene: NA; j_gene: TRBJ1-1; abundance: few; v_gene: TRBV12-3/TRBV12-4; CDR3aa: CASSQWRANTEAFF; CDR3nt: TGTGCCAGCAGCCAATGGCGGGCGAACACTGAAGCTTTCTTT
d_gene: NA; j_gene: TRBJ1-4; abundance: many; v_gene: TRBV20-1; CDR3aa: CSARYPGPNEKLFF; CDR3nt: TGCAGTGCTAGATATCCAGGACCTAATGAAAAACTGTTTTTT
d_gene: NA; j_gene: TRBJ2-3; abundance: many; v_gene: TRBV27; CDR3aa: CASSLFQRPTDTQYF; CDR3nt: TGTGCCAGCAGTTTATTCCAGCGGCCAACAGATACGCAGTATTTT
d_gene: TRBD1; j_gene: TRBJ1-1; abundance: few; v_gene: TRBV30; CDR3aa: CAWSKEGAYTEAFF; CDR3nt: TGTGCCTGGAGTAAGGAGGGGGCGTACACTGAAGCTTTCTTT
d_gene: NA; j_gene: TRBJ1-1; abundance: NA; v_gene: TRBV12-3/TRBV12-4; CDR3aa: CASSLTRSGGEAFF; CDR3nt: TGTGCCAGCAGTTTAACCAGATCGGGGGGCGAAGCTTTCTTT
d_gene: NA; j_gene: TRBJ2-3; abundance: many; v_gene: TRBV20-1; CDR3aa: CSADTTDTQYF; CDR3nt: TGCAGTGCAGACACGACAGATACGCAGTATTTT